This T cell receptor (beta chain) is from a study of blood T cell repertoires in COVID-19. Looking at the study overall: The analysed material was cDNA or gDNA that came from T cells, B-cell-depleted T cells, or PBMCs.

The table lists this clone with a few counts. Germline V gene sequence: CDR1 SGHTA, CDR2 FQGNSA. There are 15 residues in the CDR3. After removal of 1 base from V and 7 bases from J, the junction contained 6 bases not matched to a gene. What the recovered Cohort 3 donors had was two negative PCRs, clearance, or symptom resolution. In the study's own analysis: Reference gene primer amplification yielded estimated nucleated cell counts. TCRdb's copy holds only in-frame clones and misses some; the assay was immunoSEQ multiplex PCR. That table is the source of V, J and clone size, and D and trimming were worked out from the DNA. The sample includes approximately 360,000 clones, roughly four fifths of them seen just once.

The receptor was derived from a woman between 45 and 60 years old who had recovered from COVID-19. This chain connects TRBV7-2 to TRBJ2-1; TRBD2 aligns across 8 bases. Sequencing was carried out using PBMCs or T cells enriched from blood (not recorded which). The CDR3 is CASSLGSGGLNEQFF. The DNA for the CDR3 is TGTGCCAGCAGCTTAGGGTCGGGGGGGCTGAATGAGCAGTTCTTC.